The entry below describes one T cell receptor (beta chain). Its antigen remains unidentified. The sample belongs to a study of vaccination and CD4 T cells after COVID-19. Documented time point: late sampling 161 to 241 days after vaccination in three convalescent patients. This sample's treatment: approximately 9-day PBMC culture with coronavirus spike peptide pools or control peptides (ViraFEST assay). At the Johns Hopkins FTIC core, DNA taken from cultured CD4+ T cells was sequenced by way of the Oncomine TCR Beta short-read assay. Via MiXCR, TCRdb re-called the PCR reads, giving one row per CDR3 protein. The data hold 15,000 to 20,000 distinct CDR3 sequences, with around 50% observed a single time. V lost 2 bases and J 3 bases, leaving 6 bases between the germline ends. The length of the CDR3 is 13 residues. Germline values: CDR1 SGHTA, CDR2 FQGTGA.

The clonotype originates from a human donor who had recovered from COVID-19. The chain has TRBV7-3 and TRBJ2-3; the D gene is possibly TRBD2 (5 bases). The sample was CD4+ T cells from blood, cultured in vitro, taken about 7 months after SARS-CoV-2 vaccination. The CDR3 reads CASSLRETDTQYF. The CDR3 bases are TGTGCCAGCAGCTTACGGGAAACAGATACGCAGTATTTT.